This is a list of T cell receptor beta chains from one sample in a study of CD8 T cells in ankylosing spondylitis. One entry per CDR3 protein results from TCRdb running MiXCR on the 5' RACE reads. This table holds around 300,000 distinct CDR3 sequences, about 15% found once. Sequencing was done on a sample of blood, either unsorted or a sorted T cell fraction (not recorded which). Receptor source: a male donor with ankylosing spondylitis or in good health (not recorded which). Both conserved end residues are part of each CDR3. The D gene is left open where the match is weak. Only part of the rows carry a size: once, few, many, or a class if the clone is expanded.

J | length | V | size | D | DNA | CDR3
TRBJ2-7 | 14 | TRBV5-1 | many | TRBD1 | TGCGCCAGCAGCCAGACAGGGGGGAACTACGAGCAGTACTTC | CASSQTGGNYEQYF
TRBJ2-2 | 16 | TRBV9 | few | NA | TGTGCCAGCAGCGAGGGGAGGGGGGTCGGCCCCGGGGAGCTGTTTTTT | CASSEGRGVGPGELFF
TRBJ2-7 | 13 | TRBV5-1 | few | NA | TGCGCCAGCAGCTCTGTGGGAGCTTACGAGCAGTACTTC | CASSSVGAYEQYF
TRBJ2-3 | 14 | TRBV20-1 | many | NA | TGCAGTGCTAGAGATCGGCTAGTGTCGGATACGCAGTATTTT | CSARDRLVSDTQYF
TRBJ2-1 | 16 | TRBV12-3/TRBV12-4 | many | TRBD2 | TGTGCCAGCAGTTCCCACCTAGCGGGAGCGGGCGATGAGCAGTTCTTC | CASSSHLAGAGDEQFF
TRBJ2-1 | 16 | TRBV4-1 | few | TRBD2 | TGCGCCAGCTATCAACTAGCGGGAGCGGTCTACAATGAGCAGTTCTTC | CASYQLAGAVYNEQFF
TRBJ2-5 | 15 | TRBV7-7 | many | NA | TGTGCCAGCAGCTTAGCGGGGGCAGGGAAAGAGACCCAGTACTTC | CASSLAGAGKETQYF
TRBJ2-1 | 11 | TRBV24-1 | NA | NA | TGTGCCACCAGTGATCGGGAGGAGCAGTTCTTC | CATSDREEQFF
TRBJ2-7 | 15 | TRBV20-1 | NA | TRBD2 | TGCAGTGCTAGAGGGTTAGCGGGAGGAACCTACGAGCAGTACTTC | CSARGLAGGTYEQYF
TRBJ2-3 | 15 | TRBV5-1 | NA | NA | TGCGCCAGCAGAGGACAGACCTCTAGCACAGATACGCAGTATTTT | CASRGQTSSTDTQYF
TRBJ2-1 | 16 | TRBV12-3/TRBV12-4 | few | TRBD2 | TGTGCCAGCAGTTTACTAGCGGGCGACCTTTACAATGAGCAGTTCTTC | CASSLLAGDLYNEQFF
TRBJ2-5 | 15 | TRBV12-3/TRBV12-4 | once | TRBD1 | TGTGCCAGCAGTTGGGGACAGGGGCCCCAAGAGACCCAGTACTTC | CASSWGQGPQETQYF
TRBJ2-7 | 15 | TRBV2 | once | TRBD1 | TGTGCCAGCAAGCTAGGACAGGACGTTGGTTACGAGCAGTACTTC | CASKLGQDVGYEQYF
TRBJ1-5 | 14 | TRBV12-3/TRBV12-4 | few | NA | TGTGCCAGCAGTTTGGGGCAGAGGGGTCAGCCCCAGCATTTT | CASSLGQRGQPQHF